The subject of this entry is one TCR beta chain. The antigen remains undetermined. Germline-derived CDR1 and CDR2 are SGHDT and YYEEEE. This CDR3 region has 14 residues. Trimming shortened V by 1 base and J by 8 bases, and 12 bases separated the two germline ends. The data were obtained in a study of T cell responses to AZD1222 COVID-19 vaccine. Clones were read by immunoSEQ multiplex PCR, and TCRdb kept only the in-frame ones, dropping some. The table has 70,000 to 90,000 clones, around four fifths seen once; the top ten hold under 25%. General study results and limits: Unmutated variant regions reportedly attract nearly half of all spike-specific TCRs. It should be noted that donors were predominantly white British and more often female, and clonal diversity was possibly underestimated.

This sequence joins TRBV5-6 and TRBJ1-4; the D gene is possibly TRBD1 (5 bases). The clonotype comes from an adult in good health. This specimen consisted of peripheral blood, obtained on day 0 of AZD1222 vaccination. The CDR3 nucleotides are TGTGCCAGCAGCTTGTTCTCCGGGGGAGAAAAACTGTTTTTT. As protein: CASSLFSGGEKLFF.